Sequencing of this T cell receptor (beta chain) was carried out in a study of spatial heterogeneity in lung cancer. Study summary: A unique TCR and UMI combination showed up more than ten times in raw reads, on average.

A word on this clonotype: Its antigen is not identified.

TCRdb recomputed calls from the 5' RACE reads with MiXCR, one row per CDR3 protein. Seen here are roughly 100,000 distinct CDR3 sequences, 7% to 9% observed once, and the top ten hold about 7%. Study outcomes and limitations: Compared with follow-up, resection was when ubiquitous expanded tumor TCRs appeared in blood more.

In germline, CDR1 is DFQATT, CDR2 SNEGSKA (reference sequence). V shed 6 bases and J shed 5 bases, with 16 bases lying between them. The CDR3 is 13 amino acids. Time point here: sample taken at primary tumor resection. Whole RNA obtained from tumor, nontumor lung or frozen PBMC underwent sequencing without sorting. The chain carries TRBV20-1 and TRBJ1-1, with unresolved D. The TCR comes from a male donor with early-stage non-small cell lung cancer. The source was PBMCs, collected at surgery. The CDR3 region is CSALAFKATEAFF. The CDR3 region has the DNA TGCAGTGCCCTAGCTTTTAAGGCGACTGAAGCTTTCTTT.